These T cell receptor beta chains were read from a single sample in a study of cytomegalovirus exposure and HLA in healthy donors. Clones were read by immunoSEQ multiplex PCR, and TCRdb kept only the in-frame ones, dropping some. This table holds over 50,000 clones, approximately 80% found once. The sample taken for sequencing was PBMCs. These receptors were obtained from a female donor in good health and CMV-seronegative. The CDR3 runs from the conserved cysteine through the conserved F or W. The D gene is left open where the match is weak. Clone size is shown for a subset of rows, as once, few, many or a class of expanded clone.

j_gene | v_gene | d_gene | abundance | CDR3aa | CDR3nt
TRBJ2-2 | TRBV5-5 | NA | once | CASSLAGTANTGELFF | TGTGCCAGCAGCTTGGCCGGGACTGCGAACACCGGGGAGCTGTTTTTT
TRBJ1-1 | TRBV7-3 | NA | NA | CASSLNTAGTEAFF | TGTGCCAGCAGCCTCAACACTGCGGGCACTGAAGCTTTCTTT
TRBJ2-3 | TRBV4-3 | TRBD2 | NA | CASSQGLAATDTQYF | TGCGCCAGCAGCCAAGGGCTAGCGGCCACAGATACGCAGTATTTT
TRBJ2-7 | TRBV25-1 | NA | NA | CASSQTGIRSYEQYF | TGTGCCAGCAGTCAAACAGGGATCAGATCCTACGAGCAGTACTTC
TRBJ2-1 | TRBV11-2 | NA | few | CASSLVLAGNTYNEQFF | TGTGCCAGCAGCTTAGTTTTGGCAGGGAACACCTACAATGAGCAGTTCTTC
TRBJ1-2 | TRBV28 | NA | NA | CASSLLSGGYTF | TGTGCCAGCAGTCTCCTCTCGGGTGGCTACACCTTC
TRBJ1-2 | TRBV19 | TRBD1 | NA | CASRNFGTVGEANYGYTF | TGTGCCAGTAGAAATTTCGGGACAGTCGGAGAGGCTAACTATGGCTACACCTTC
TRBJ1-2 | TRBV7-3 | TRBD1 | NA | CASSPSGTGDGYTF | TGTGCCAGCAGCCCATCCGGGACAGGGGATGGCTACACCTTC
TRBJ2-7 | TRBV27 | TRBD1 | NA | CASSYRPGQGSYEQYF | TGTGCCAGCAGTTACCGACCGGGACAGGGTTCCTACGAGCAGTACTTC
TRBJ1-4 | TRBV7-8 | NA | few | CASSLGHRGEKLFF | TGTGCCAGCAGTTTAGGACATCGGGGGGAAAAACTGTTTTTT
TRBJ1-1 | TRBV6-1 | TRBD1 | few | CASRLGQGNTEAFF | TGTGCCAGCAGATTGGGACAGGGGAACACTGAAGCTTTCTTT
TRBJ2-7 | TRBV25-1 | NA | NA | CASTPSSRVGGTYEQYF | TGTGCCAGCACGCCCTCATCGCGGGTAGGCGGCACCTACGAGCAGTACTTC
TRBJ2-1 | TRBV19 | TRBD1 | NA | CSSGDRGVHNEQFF | TGCTCGAGTGGGGACAGGGGCGTACACAATGAGCAGTTCTTC
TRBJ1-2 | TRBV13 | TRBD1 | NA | CASSLGGGQDQDHYGYTF | TGTGCCAGCAGCTTAGGGGGGGGACAGGACCAAGACCACTATGGCTACACCTTC
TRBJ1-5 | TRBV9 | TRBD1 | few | CASSARDRGDQPQHF | TGTGCCAGCAGCGCCCGGGACAGGGGGGATCAGCCCCAGCATTTT
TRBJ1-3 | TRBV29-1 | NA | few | CSVDPRGTGNTIYF | TGCAGCGTCGACCCAAGGGGCACTGGAAACACCATATATTTT
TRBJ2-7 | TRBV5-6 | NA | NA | CASRDQGSSYEQYF | TGTGCCAGCAGAGACCAGGGGAGCTCCTACGAGCAGTACTTC
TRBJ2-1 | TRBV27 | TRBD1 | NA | CASTSRQGSSYNEQFF | TGTGCCAGCACCTCCAGACAGGGCAGCTCCTACAATGAGCAGTTCTTC
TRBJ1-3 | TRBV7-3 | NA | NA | CASSLLARGAPGNTIYF | TGTGCCAGCAGCTTATTGGCCAGGGGAGCCCCTGGAAACACCATATATTTT
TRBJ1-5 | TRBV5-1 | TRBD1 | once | CASSPGQGNQPQHF | TGCGCCAGCAGCCCGGGACAGGGCAATCAGCCCCAGCATTTT
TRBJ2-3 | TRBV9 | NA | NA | CASSGDSYTDTQYF | TGTGCCAGCAGCGGAGACAGTTACACAGATACGCAGTATTTT
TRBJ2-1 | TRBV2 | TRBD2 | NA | CASSEARTSNEQFF | TGTGCCAGCAGTGAAGCCAGGACTAGCAATGAGCAGTTCTTC
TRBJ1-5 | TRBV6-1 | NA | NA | CASSDWGRSGQPQHF | TGTGCCAGCAGTGATTGGGGCAGGTCTGGTCAGCCCCAGCATTTT
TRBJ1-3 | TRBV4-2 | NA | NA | CASSPTGGGNTIYF | TGTGCCAGCAGCCCGACGGGCGGGGGAAACACCATATATTTT
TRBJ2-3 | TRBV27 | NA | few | CASSPRVGDSLMVPYTQYF | TGTGCCAGCAGCCCCCGGGTGGGGGACTCCCTAATGGTCCCATATACGCAGTATTTT